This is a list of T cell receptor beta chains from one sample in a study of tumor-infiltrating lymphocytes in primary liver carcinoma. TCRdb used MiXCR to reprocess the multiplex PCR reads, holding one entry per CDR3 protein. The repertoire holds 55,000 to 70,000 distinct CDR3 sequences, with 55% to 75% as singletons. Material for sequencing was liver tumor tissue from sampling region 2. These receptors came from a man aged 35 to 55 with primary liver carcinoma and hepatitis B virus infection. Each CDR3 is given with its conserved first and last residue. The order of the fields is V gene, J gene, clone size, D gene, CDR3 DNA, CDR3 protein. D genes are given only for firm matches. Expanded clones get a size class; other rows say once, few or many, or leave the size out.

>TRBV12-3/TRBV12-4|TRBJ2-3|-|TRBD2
TGTGCCAGCAGTTTAGCGCTAGGACTAGCAACAGATACGCAGTATTTT
CASSLALGLATDTQYF
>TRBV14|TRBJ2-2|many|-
TGTGCCAGCAGCTTGACAGCGAACACCGGGGAGCTGTTTTTT
CASSLTANTGELFF
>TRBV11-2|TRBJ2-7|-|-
TGTGCCAGCAGCGGAGGACAGCTATCTCCCTACGAGCAGTACTTC
CASSGGQLSPYEQYF
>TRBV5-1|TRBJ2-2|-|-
TGCGCCAGCAGTTTCATTAGCGTCGGGGAGCTGTTTTTT
CASSFISVGELFF
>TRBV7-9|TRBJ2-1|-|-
TGTGCCAGTTGCTTACCATATCAGGGGCCTAAAACAGATGAGCAGTTCTTC
CASCLPYQGPKTDEQFF
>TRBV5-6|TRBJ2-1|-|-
TGTGCCAGCAGCCTCGGGAGTCGCCATGAGCAGTTCTTC
CASSLGSRHEQFF
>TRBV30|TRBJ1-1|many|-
TGTGCCTGGGACCGGGAAGGCACTGAAGCTTTCTTT
CAWDREGTEAFF
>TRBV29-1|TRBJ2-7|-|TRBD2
TGCAGCGTTGAAGATTGTCTAGCGGGGTCCTACGAGCAGTACTTC
CSVEDCLAGSYEQYF
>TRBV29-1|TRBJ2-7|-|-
TGCAGCGTTAAGACTGAGGGCATCGAGCAGTACTTC
CSVKTEGIEQYF
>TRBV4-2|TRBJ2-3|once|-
TGTGCCAGCGGCCAAGATTTCAGGGAGGAAGATACGCAGTACTTT
CASGQDFREEDTQYF
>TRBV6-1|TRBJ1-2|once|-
TGTACCAGCAGTGAACGGGTGTCCAGTGGCTACACCTTC
CTSSERVSSGYTF
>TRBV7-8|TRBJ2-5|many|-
TGTGCCAGCAGCCCCCCGATGGTCAAGTTCCAAGAGACCCAGTACTTC
CASSPPMVKFQETQYF
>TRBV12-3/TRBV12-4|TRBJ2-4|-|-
TGTGTCAACAGTTTATGGGGTGTGGCGGACATAGCCAAAAACATCCAGTACTTC
CVNSLWGVADIAKNIQYF
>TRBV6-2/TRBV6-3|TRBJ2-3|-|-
TGTGCCAGCAGTTACGTTAGAGGGATAGCAGATACGCAGTATTTT
CASSYVRGIADTQYF
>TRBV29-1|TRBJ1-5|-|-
TGCAGCGTGAGAGCCCGGGGTTTCAGTCAGCCCCAGCATTTT
CSVRARGFSQPQHF